The 7 T cell receptor beta chains below were found in one sample sequenced in a study of CD8+CD57+ T cells in acquired aplastic anemia. CDR3 and TCR beta VDJ profiling relied on a genomic DNA template. Each CDR3 protein is one row after TCRdb ran MiXCR on the reads. The repertoire holds approximately 170,000 distinct CDR3 sequences, 63% seen once, with roughly 42% in the top ten. The sample comprised sorted CD4+, CD8+, or CD8+CD57+ T cells (not recorded which) from PBMCs. The receptor source for this set is a human donor in good health.

With regard to this clonotype: A junction end diverges from the germline sequence, so it may reflect a read error. The V call is TRBV24-1, the J call TRBJ2-3; 7 nucleotides agree with TRBD1. Germline V gives CDR1 KGHDR, CDR2 SFDVKD. CDR3 size: 16 residues. The CDR3, as DNA: TGTGCCACCGGTGATGCCGCAGGGGGACCCACAGATACGCAGTATTTT. Translated: CATGDAAGGPTDTQYF.

Concerning this clonotype: One end of the junction varies from germline; a read error may be responsible. The V gene is TRBV7-7, the J gene TRBJ2-3; D is unresolved. Germline V gene data show CDR1 as SSHAT and CDR2 as FNYEAQ (reference sequence). This CDR3 is 15 amino acids long. DNA for the CDR3: TGTGCTAGCAGCTTAGGGCCCGCGAGCACAGATACGCAGTATTTT. Translated, it gives CASSLGPASTDTQYF. The entire variable domain, with the rest obtained from reference TRBV7-7 and TRBJ2-3, is as follows: GAGVSQSPRYKVTKRGQDVTLRCDPISSHATLYWYQQALGQGPEFLTYFNYEAQPDKSGLPSDRFSAERPEGSISTLTIQRTEQRDSAMYRCASSLGPASTDTQYFGPGTRLTVL.

The sample holds many counts of this clonotype. The rearrangement links TRBV5-1 to TRBJ2-5; D is tentatively TRBD1 or TRBD2 (6 bases each). This CDR3 is 15 amino acids long. Germline V gene sequence: CDR1 SGHRS, CDR2 YFSETQ. With 3 bases removed from V and 5 bases from J, the gap between germline ends came to 17 bases. The CDR3 spells CASSSERGARETQYF. CDR3 nucleotide sequence: TGCGCCAGCAGCTCAGAAAGGGGGGCCCGGGAGACCCAGTACTTC.

This clonotype occurred once. The chain carries TRBV5-5 and TRBJ2-2, with 9 bases identical to TRBD1. V dropped 5 bases and J dropped 5; count of bases not matched to a gene: 4. This CDR3 is 14 amino acids long. Germline CDR1 is SGHKS and CDR2 is YYEKEE (reference sequence). The CDR3 sequence is CASRGTGRTGELFF. The CDR3 bases are TGTGCCAGCAGAGGGACAGGGAGAACCGGGGAGCTGTTTTTT.

The chain links TRBV14 to TRBJ1-1; no reliable D call. The germline V gene encodes CDR1 SGHDN and CDR2 FVKESK. The CDR3 consists of 13 residues. Trimming took off 0 bases at V and 4 bases at J, with 6 bases between the two ends. The chain's CDR3 is CASSQERSTEAFF. In nucleotides, the CDR3 is TGTGCCAGCAGCCAAGAACGGTCCACTGAAGCTTTCTTT.

This clonotype was seen ten or more times. V gene TRBV4-1 combines with J gene TRBJ2-7; TRBD1 is a possible D gene (6 bases). CDR1 and CDR2 from the germline V gene are MGHRA and YSYEKL. V was trimmed by 3 bases and J by 1 base, leaving 16 bases between them. CDR3 length: 16 residues. CDR3 nucleotide sequence: TGCGCCAGCAGCCACCTCATGGACAGCAATTCCTACGAGCAGTACTTC. This gives the protein CASSHLMDSNSYEQYF.

The gene calls are TRBV7-6 and TRBJ2-7; D might be TRBD2 (6 bases). The CDR3 contains 13 residues. Per germline, CDR1 SGHVS and CDR2 FNYEAQ. The V end was cut by 5 bases, the J end by 3 bases, with 11 bases between. The CDR3 coding sequence is TGTGCCAGCAGCCTCCGGGAGAACTACGAGCAGTACTTC. Amino acids: CASSLRENYEQYF.